A selection of T cell receptor beta chains follows, all from one sample in a study of cytomegalovirus exposure and HLA in healthy donors. Produced via immunoSEQ multiplex PCR; TCRdb's table is partial and in-frame only. Altogether 70,000 to 85,000 clones are present, approximately 65% being singletons, with the ten largest covering roughly 4.4%. What was sequenced was PBMCs. The source is a male donor in good health and CMV-seropositive. Both conserved end residues are part of each CDR3. D genes are given only for firm matches. Not every row has a clone size; where given, it reads once, few, many or a size class.

TRBV6-1	few	TRBJ2-5	14	TRBD2	TGTGCCAGTAGATTAGCGGGAGTGGGAGAGACCCAGTACTTC	CASRLAGVGETQYF
TRBV5-4	.	TRBJ2-1	14	TRBD1	TGTGCCAGCAGAACGGACAGGGTGAGCAATGAGCAGTTCTTC	CASRTDRVSNEQFF
TRBV9	.	TRBJ1-2	22	TRBD1	TGTGCCAGCAGCCCCTCACCGGGACAGGGCTATTCCGATGATTTTTGGCGTCGAGGCTACACCTTC	CASSPSPGQGYSDDFWRRGYTF
TRBV5-1	many	TRBJ2-6	16	.	TGCGCCAGCTCCGGGACATCAAGCTCTGGGGCCAACGTCCTGACTTTC	CASSGTSSSGANVLTF
TRBV27	.	TRBJ2-7	12	.	TGTGCCAGCAGTTTAACAGCCGGCGAGCAGTACTTC	CASSLTAGEQYF
TRBV6-6	.	TRBJ1-2	13	.	TGTGCCAGCAGCCCAGGGAAAGACTATGGCTACACCTTC	CASSPGKDYGYTF
TRBV5-4	.	TRBJ2-7	14	.	TGTGCCAGCAGCTCCGGGACTGGGGCCTACGAGCAGTACTTC	CASSSGTGAYEQYF
TRBV7-2	.	TRBJ1-4	17	TRBD1	TGTGCCAGCAGCCCCGGGACAGGGGGCGTGGGTAATGAAAAACTGTTTTTT	CASSPGTGGVGNEKLFF
TRBV7-9	.	TRBJ2-7	16	.	TGTGCCAGCAGCTTAGTAGCGCAGAGTAGAGGCTACGAGCAGTACTTC	CASSLVAQSRGYEQYF
TRBV30	.	TRBJ2-3	17	TRBD1	TGTGCCTGGAGTGCCGGGACATTGCAGGGGGGCACAGATACGCAGTATTTT	CAWSAGTLQGGTDTQYF
TRBV5-8	.	TRBJ2-1	15	.	TGTGCCAGCAGCTTCGGACAGATACTACCTAGTGAGCAGTTCTTC	CASSFGQILPSEQFF
TRBV5-6	few	TRBJ2-7	19	TRBD2	TGTGCCAGCAGCTTGGCCGGCGGATCTAGCGGGAGAGCCCGATACGAGCAGTACTTC	CASSLAGGSSGRARYEQYF
TRBV4-2	once	TRBJ2-7	13	.	TGTGCCAGCAGCCAACGCCAGGGAAACGAGCAGTACTTC	CASSQRQGNEQYF
TRBV7-9	few	TRBJ1-1	16	TRBD1	TGTGCCAGCAGCTACGGACAGGGTGGGTTGAACACTGAAGCTTTCTTT	CASSYGQGGLNTEAFF
TRBV29-1	.	TRBJ2-1	15	.	TGCAGCGTTGAACATGGCGGTAGCTCCTACAATGAGCAGTTCTTC	CSVEHGGSSYNEQFF
TRBV19	.	TRBJ1-1	17	.	TGTGCCAGTAGTATAGATCCGTTTAGGACCGGGGGCACTGAAGCTTTCTTT	CASSIDPFRTGGTEAFF
TRBV4-2	.	TRBJ2-3	15	TRBD2	TGTGCCAGCAGCCAAATTAGCGGGGGGGCAGATACGCAGTATTTT	CASSQISGGADTQYF
TRBV6-5	.	TRBJ2-7	14	TRBD2	TGTGCCAGCAGTCGTAGCGGGGGGGCCGGCGAGCAGTACTTC	CASSRSGGAGEQYF
TRBV4-2	once	TRBJ1-6	14	.	TGTGCCAGCAGCCAAGATCAGCGCGGTTCACCCCTCCACTTT	CASSQDQRGSPLHF
TRBV5-1	.	TRBJ1-3	15	.	TGCCCCAGCAGCTTGGGCGGGGGCTCTGGAAACACCATATATTTT	CPSSLGGGSGNTIYF
TRBV15	few	TRBJ2-7	13	.	TGTGCCACCAGCAGAGATCGACACTACGAGCAGTACTTC	CATSRDRHYEQYF
TRBV7-7	few	TRBJ2-1	15	TRBD2	TGTGCTAGCAGCGCTACTAGCGGGACGGGGAATGAGCAGTTCTTC	CASSATSGTGNEQFF
TRBV9	.	TRBJ1-5	15	.	TGTGCCAGCCGCCGGGAGCCGGATGGCAATCAGCCCCAGCATTTT	CASRREPDGNQPQHF
TRBV5-5	.	TRBJ2-6	19	TRBD1	TGTGCCAGCAGCTCCGGACCGGGACAGGGGGGCTCTGGGGCCAACGTCCTGACTTTC	CASSSGPGQGGSGANVLTF
TRBV7-2	few	TRBJ2-7	13	.	TGTGCCAGCAGCTCAAGCGTCTCCTACGAGCAGTACTTC	CASSSSVSYEQYF
TRBV21-1	.	TRBJ2-5	14	.	TGTGGACCCCCCTCGCGGCGGATCCAAGAGACCCAGTACTTC	CGPPSRRIQETQYF
TRBV30	.	TRBJ1-6	13	.	TGTGCCTGGAGTGGGTCTAATAATTCACCCCTCCACTTT	CAWSGSNNSPLHF
TRBV15	.	TRBJ1-2	18	.	TGTGCCACCAGCAGCGAAGGGGGAATTAAACAGGGCTTTTATGGCTACACCTTC	CATSSEGGIKQGFYGYTF
TRBV19	few	TRBJ2-7	14	TRBD1	TGTGCCAGCACAACCGGGACAGGATCCTACGAGCAGTACTTC	CASTTGTGSYEQYF
TRBV5-4	once	TRBJ2-1	13	TRBD1	TGTGCCAGCAGCTCGGGACAGGGGGCGAAGCAGTTCTTC	CASSSGQGAKQFF
TRBV7-9	.	TRBJ2-7	12	.	TGTGCCAGCAGCCCCCCATCCTACGAGCAGTACTTC	CASSPPSYEQYF
TRBV7-2	.	TRBJ1-1	12	TRBD1	TGTGCCAGCAGAACCGGGACAGGGGCAACTTTCTTT	CASRTGTGATFF
TRBV7-9	.	TRBJ2-4	14	.	TGTGCCAGCAGCTTAGCCGGGGGCAAAAACATTCAGTACTTC	CASSLAGGKNIQYF
TRBV25-1	.	TRBJ2-5	12	TRBD1	TGTGCCAGCAATGGACAGGGAGGGACCCAGTACTTC	CASNGQGGTQYF
TRBV5-1	.	TRBJ2-6	15	.	TGCGCCAGCAGTTTGGACGGTTCTGGGGCCAACGTCCTGACTTTC	CASSLDGSGANVLTF